This T cell receptor (beta chain) appears in the sequencing data of a study of cytomegalovirus exposure and HLA in healthy donors. Broader study findings: Sequencing artifact likely explains a cluster of highly shared sequence variants. Later analysis identified a missense DCLRE1C variant that was linked to TCR beta V- and J-gene trimming.

Germline V gene lookup returns CDR1 MDHEN and CDR2 SYDVKM. The CDR3 length is 14 residues. Amplification used 60 Vbeta primers and 13 Jbeta primers. The protocol was immunoSEQ multiplex PCR, while the TCRdb copy is restricted to in-frame clones and leaves out a portion. The profile shows some 150,000 clones, 70% to 90% of them singletons. Of note for this clone: Antigen: not known. At one end, the junction sequence differs from germline, possibly due to a read error. The sample has other DNA sequences that encode this CDR3 too.

This clonotype originated in a woman between 35 and 50 years old in good health and CMV-seropositive. The sample was PBMCs. The V call is TRBV28, the J call TRBJ2-7; the D is unclear. CDR3 sequence (DNA): TGTGCCAGCAGTCCACTGATCCGACTCTACGAGCAATACTTC. Translation gives CASSPLIRLYEQYF.